A single sample is the source of the 8 T cell receptor beta chains below, sequenced in a study of T cell repertoires in cytomegalovirus infection. These receptors are not linked to any known antigen. TCRdb independently ran MiXCR on the reads; one entry per CDR3 protein. Counted here are around 710,000 distinct CDR3 sequences, under 35% occurring once; the ten biggest clones make up roughly 14%. The sequences come from cultured CD8+ T cells from PBMCs, collected from culture after CMV antigen stimulation. The receptors originated from a human donor in good health (CMV status not recorded). Some clones in this sample may be carry-over from other donors' samples.

This clonotype was seen repeatedly, ten times or more. V gene TRBV5-1 combines with J gene TRBJ2-7, with 8 positions matching TRBD2. Germline values: CDR1 SGHRS, CDR2 YFSETQ. This CDR3 is built from 16 residues. The V segment lost 0 bases and the J segment 3 bases; nucleotides outside the gene matches: 8. CDR3 nucleotide sequence: TGCGCCAGCAGCTTGGGGCTGATAGCGGGGAACTACGAGCAGTACTTC. Translated, it gives CASSLGLIAGNYEQYF.

V is TRBV7-8 and J is TRBJ1-2; D is ambiguous. CDR1 and CDR2 (germline): SGHVS, FQNEAQ. V was clipped by 0 bases and J by 10 bases, with 15 bases between them. The CDR3 covers 14 residues. The CDR3 DNA is TGTGCCAGCAGCTTAGCGGACGGGAATTTAATCTACACCTTC. Encoded protein: CASSLADGNLIYTF. Full variable domain (rest looked up from reference TRBV7-8 and TRBJ1-2): GAGVSQSPRYKVAKRGQDVALRCDPISGHVSLFWYQQALGQGPEFLTYFQNEAQLDKSGLPSDRFFAERPEGSVSTLKIQRTQQEDSAVYLCASSLADGNLIYTFGSGTRLTVV.

V usage is TRBV28 and J usage is TRBJ1-2; perhaps TRBD1 as D (5 bases). The CDR3 contains 13 residues. In germline, CDR1 is MDHEN, CDR2 SYDVKM. Trimming removed 7 bases at V and 8 bases at J, with 17 bases between. CDR3 DNA sequence: TGTGCCAGCATCTGGGACGGGCAGTGGGGCTACACCTTC. Protein: CASIWDGQWGYTF.

This clonotype has ten or more counts. The rearrangement joins TRBV24-1 to TRBJ1-5, with a possible D match to TRBD1 (6 bases). This CDR3 has 14 residues. CDR1 and CDR2 (germline): KGHDR, SFDVKD. Trimming took off 2 bases at V and 3 bases at J, with 7 bases between the two ends. This chain's CDR3 is CATSDWDTNQPQHF. In DNA form, the CDR3 reads TGTGCCACCAGTGATTGGGACACCAATCAGCCCCAGCATTTT.

V gene TRBV9 combines with J gene TRBJ1-1; D not certain. V lost 3 bases, J lost 1 base, and 10 bases lay in between. Germline V gives CDR1 SGDLS, CDR2 YYNGEE. The CDR3 has 14 residues. This CDR3 is CASSAGEGNTEAFF. The CDR3 DNA is TGTGCCAGCAGCGCCGGTGAGGGGAACACTGAAGCTTTCTTT.

This clonotype was counted between two and nine times. The V call is TRBV27, the J call TRBJ1-1, with unresolved D. This CDR3 region has 17 residues. Germline V gene data show CDR1 as MNHEY and CDR2 as SMNVEV (reference sequence). V lost 0 bases, J lost 0 bases, and 14 bases lay in between. CDR3 sequence: CASSLSTSPFMNTEAFF. The CDR3, as DNA: TGTGCCAGCAGTTTATCGACATCTCCGTTCATGAACACTGAAGCTTTCTTT.

This clonotype appeared many times. The chain employs TRBV7-3 and TRBJ2-6; 12 positions agree with TRBD1. Trimming took 2 bases from V and 0 from J; bases not matched to a gene: 5. The CDR3 length is 19 residues. Germline assignment: CDR1 SGHTA and CDR2 FQGTGA. CDR3 sequence reads: CASSLLRDRGLSGANVLTF. CDR3 nucleotides: TGTGCCAGCAGCTTACTCCGGGACAGGGGGCTCTCTGGGGCCAACGTCCTGACTTTC.

In its sample, this clonotype was seen many times. J is TRBJ1-5 and V is TRBV7-2, with 8 positions matching TRBD1. The CDR3 covers 16 residues. The V gene's germline CDR1 is SGHTA and CDR2 FQGNSA. J gave up 2 bases and V 1 base, and 4 bases lay outside the gene matches. CDR3 sequence: CASSLGTGCCNQPQHF. DNA of the CDR3: TGTGCCAGCAGCTTAGGGACAGGGTGTTGCAATCAGCCCCAGCATTTT.